This T cell receptor (beta chain) emerged from a study of regulatory T cells in long-lasting Graves disease. Findings and caveats of the study: Persistent Graves' patients showed less TCR diversity than newly diagnosed patients showed. Persistent patients had more shared public clonotypes (around 2,700) than new patients (around 950).

Germline loops: CDR1 SNHLY, CDR2 FYNNEI. V was clipped by 10 bases and J by 3 bases; unmatched bases: 6. This CDR3 comprises 13 residues. Sample time point: newly diagnosed GD, antithyroid drugs for less than 3 months. PBMCs were the source of the RNA used for TCR sequencing. By American Thyroid Association guidelines, Graves' disease was diagnosed in the cohort. Arm-PCR with iRepertoire HTBI primers amplified the CDR3 regions for these TCR beta libraries. TCRdb re-derived calls from the multiplex PCR reads in MiXCR, one entry per CDR3 protein. Here the sample spans hundreds of thousands of distinct CDR3 sequences, roughly 15% being singletons. There are many counts of this clonotype. What it recognizes is unknown. This sample was also put to use in a study of T cells in Graves' hyperthyroidism and ophthalmopathy.

The rearrangement uses TRBV2 and TRBJ2-1; the match to TRBD2 covers 7 bases. This TCR was recovered from a woman in her twenties or thirties with Graves disease. This specimen was peripheral blood mononuclear cells (PBMCs), taken at new diagnosis, from a patient treated with antithyroid drugs. CDR3 DNA: TGTGCCACCTCGGCGGGAGTCTACAATGAGCAGTTCTTC. Residues: CATSAGVYNEQFF.